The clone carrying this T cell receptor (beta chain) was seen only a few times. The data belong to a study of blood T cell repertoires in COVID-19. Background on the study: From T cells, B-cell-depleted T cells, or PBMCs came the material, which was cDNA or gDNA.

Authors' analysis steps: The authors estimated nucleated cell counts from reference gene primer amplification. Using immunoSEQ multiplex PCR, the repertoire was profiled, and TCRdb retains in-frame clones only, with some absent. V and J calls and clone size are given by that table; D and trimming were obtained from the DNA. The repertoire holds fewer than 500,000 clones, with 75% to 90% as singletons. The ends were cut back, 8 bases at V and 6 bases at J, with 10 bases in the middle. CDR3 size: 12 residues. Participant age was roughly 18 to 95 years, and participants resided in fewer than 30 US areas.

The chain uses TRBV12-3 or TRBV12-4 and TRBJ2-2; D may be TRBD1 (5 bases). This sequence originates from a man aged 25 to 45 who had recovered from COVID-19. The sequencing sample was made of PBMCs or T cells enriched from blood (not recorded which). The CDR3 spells CASGQGPGELFF. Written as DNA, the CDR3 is TGTGCCAGCGGCCAGGGTCCCGGGGAGCTGTTTTTT.